A selection of T cell receptor beta chains follows, all from one sample in a study of T-cell reconstitution after alpha-beta-depleted transplantation in children. TCRdb fed the PCR reads into MiXCR, producing one record per CDR3 protein. Of 200,000 to 250,000 distinct CDR3 sequences in the sample, approximately 6.9% were seen once. The sequences come from PBMCs, collected before TCRalphabeta/CD19-depleted stem cell transplant. These receptors all stem from a boy aged 2 to 10 with acute lymphoblastic leukemia, due to receive a stem cell transplant. CDR3s include the opening cysteine and the closing phenylalanine or tryptophan. The D gene is left open where the match is weak. Rows may omit the clone size; those that give it use once, few, many or a size class.

TRBJ2-2,NA,TRBV7-2,NA,TGTGCCAGCAGCTTAGAGGTCCGACTCGCGGAGCTGTTTTTT,CASSLEVRLAELFF
TRBJ1-6,many,TRBV20-1,NA,TGCAGTGCCGGCCCCGGGGGCCCTTCACCCCTCCACTTT,CSAGPGGPSPLHF
TRBJ2-7,many,TRBV4-3,TRBD2,TGCGCCAGCAGCCAAGCTAGCGGGGGTGGCTACGAGCAGTACTTC,CASSQASGGGYEQYF
TRBJ2-3,many,TRBV28,TRBD1,TGTGCCAGCAGTTTTTGGACAGGGAGCACAGATACGCAGTATTTT,CASSFWTGSTDTQYF
TRBJ2-1,NA,TRBV6-4,NA,TGTGCCAGCAGTGAGCTCGGGAGCGGATATGAGCAGTTCTTC,CASSELGSGYEQFF
TRBJ2-2,NA,TRBV6-5,NA,TGTGCCAGCAGTTACTCGCGCGACACCGGGGAGCTGTTTTTT,CASSYSRDTGELFF
TRBJ2-1,many,TRBV19,TRBD2,TGTGCCAGTAGTATGCCCAGCGGGAGTCACGATGAGCAGTTCTTC,CASSMPSGSHDEQFF
TRBJ2-3,many,TRBV28,NA,TGTGCCAGCAGCCCCTCACTCTTCGGGACAGATACGCAGTATTTT,CASSPSLFGTDTQYF
TRBJ2-5,few,TRBV25-1,NA,TGTGCCAGCAGTGAGGCTAGGGAGACCCAGTACTTC,CASSEARETQYF
TRBJ1-5,many,TRBV7-2,TRBD1,TGTGCCAGCAGCCAAACCAGGGGGGGGAAGCCCCAGCATTTT,CASSQTRGGKPQHF
TRBJ1-3,few,TRBV6-2/TRBV6-3,NA,TGTGCCAGCAGTTACTCGAGGTTGCTTGGAAACACCATATATTTT,CASSYSRLLGNTIYF
TRBJ2-1,many,TRBV15,NA,TGTGCCACCAGCAGAGGGGCGCCCTCCTACAATGAGCAGTTCTTC,CATSRGAPSYNEQFF
TRBJ2-2,many,TRBV12-3/TRBV12-4,TRBD1,TGTGCCAGCAGGCAGGACAGGGGAGTAAGGGGGGAGCTGTTTTTT,CASRQDRGVRGELFF
TRBJ2-3,many,TRBV7-2,NA,TGTGCCAGCAGCACTAGCACAGATACGCAGTATTTT,CASSTSTDTQYF
TRBJ2-7,NA,TRBV3-1,TRBD2,TGTGCCAGCAGCCAAGATAGTAGTCGGGCTAGCGGGACACAGTACTTC,CASSQDSSRASGTQYF
TRBJ2-7,many,TRBV12-3/TRBV12-4,TRBD1,TGTGCCAGCAGTCCGGGACAGGCCTCCTACGAGCAGTACTTC,CASSPGQASYEQYF